This TCR beta chain is from a study of blood T cell repertoires in COVID-19. The overall study: Both acute and convalescent COVID-19 samples were obtained from the United States, Italy and Spain. Nucleic acid was either cDNA or gDNA, and it came from T cells, B-cell-depleted T cells, or PBMCs.

On this clone itself: Germline is not matched at one junction end, which may reflect a read error.

In the original workflow: Nucleated cell number was recorded as an estimate derived from reference gene primer amplification. The table came from immunoSEQ multiplex PCR; TCRdb's copy has only in-frame clones and leaves some out. That table is the source of V, J and clone size, and D and trimming were worked out from the DNA. This sample has 390,000 or so clones, with roughly 89% found just once. This receptor was taken from a man in his late teens or twenties with active or convalescent COVID-19. Sequences were obtained from peripheral blood.

CDR3 bases: TGTGCCGGCAGGGGACAGGGGATGGGTGAGCAGTACTTC. This gives the protein CAGRGQGMGEQYF. J is TRBJ2-7 and V is TRBV2; 10 positions agree with TRBD1. The CDR3 is 13 amino acids. Germline V gene data show CDR1 as SNHLY and CDR2 as FYNNEI.